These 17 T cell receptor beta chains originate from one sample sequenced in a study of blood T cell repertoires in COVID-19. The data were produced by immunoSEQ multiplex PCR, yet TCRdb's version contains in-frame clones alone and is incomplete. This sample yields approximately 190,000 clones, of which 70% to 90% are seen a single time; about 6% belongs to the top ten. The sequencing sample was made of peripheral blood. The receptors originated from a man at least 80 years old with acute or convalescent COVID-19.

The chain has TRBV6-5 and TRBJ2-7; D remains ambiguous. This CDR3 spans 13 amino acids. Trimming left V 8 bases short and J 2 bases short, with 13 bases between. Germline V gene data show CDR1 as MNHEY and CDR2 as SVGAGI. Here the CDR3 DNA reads TGTGCCAGCGAGAGTTCTGAGACCTACGAGCAGTACTTC. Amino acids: CASESSETYEQYF.

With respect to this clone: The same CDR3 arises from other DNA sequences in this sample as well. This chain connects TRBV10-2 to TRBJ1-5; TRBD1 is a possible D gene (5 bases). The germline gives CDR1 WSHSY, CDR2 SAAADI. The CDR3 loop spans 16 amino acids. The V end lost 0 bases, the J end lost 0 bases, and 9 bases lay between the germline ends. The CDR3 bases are TGCGCCAGCAGTGAGTCTCCAGGGAATAGCAATCAGCCCCAGCATTTT. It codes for CASSESPGNSNQPQHF.

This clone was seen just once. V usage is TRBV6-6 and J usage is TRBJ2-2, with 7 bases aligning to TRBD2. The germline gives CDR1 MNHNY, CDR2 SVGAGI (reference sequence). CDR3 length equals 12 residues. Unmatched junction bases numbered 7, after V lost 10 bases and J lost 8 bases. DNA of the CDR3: TGTGCCATCTCGGGGGGATCAGGGGAGCTGTTTTTT. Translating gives CAISGGSGELFF.

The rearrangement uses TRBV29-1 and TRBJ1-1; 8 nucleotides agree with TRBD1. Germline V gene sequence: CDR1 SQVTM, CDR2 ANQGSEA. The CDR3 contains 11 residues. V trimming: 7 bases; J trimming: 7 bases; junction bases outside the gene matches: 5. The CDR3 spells CSGRGLGEAFF. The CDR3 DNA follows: TGCAGCGGCAGGGGGCTCGGTGAAGCTTTCTTT.

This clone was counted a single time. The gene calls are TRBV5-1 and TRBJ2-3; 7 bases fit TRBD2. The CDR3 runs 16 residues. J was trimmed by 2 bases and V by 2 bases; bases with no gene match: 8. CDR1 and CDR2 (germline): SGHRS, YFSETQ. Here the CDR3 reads CASSLLPSGYTDTQYF. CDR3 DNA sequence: TGCGCCAGCAGCTTACTCCCTAGCGGATACACAGATACGCAGTATTTT. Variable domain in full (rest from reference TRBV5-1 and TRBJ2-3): KAGVTQTPRYLIKTRGQQVTLSCSPISGHRSVSWYQQTPGQGLQFLFEYFSETQRNKGNFPGRFSGRQFSNSRSEMNVSTLELGDSALYLCASSLLPSGYTDTQYFGPGTRLTVL.

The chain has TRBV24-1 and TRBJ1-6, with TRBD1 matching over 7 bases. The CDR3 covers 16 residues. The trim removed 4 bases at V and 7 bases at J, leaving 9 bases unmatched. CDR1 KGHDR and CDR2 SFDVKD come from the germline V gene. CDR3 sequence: CATSDRTGPRNSPLHF. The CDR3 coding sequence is TGTGCCACCAGTGACCGGACAGGACCCCGGAATTCACCCCTCCACTTT.

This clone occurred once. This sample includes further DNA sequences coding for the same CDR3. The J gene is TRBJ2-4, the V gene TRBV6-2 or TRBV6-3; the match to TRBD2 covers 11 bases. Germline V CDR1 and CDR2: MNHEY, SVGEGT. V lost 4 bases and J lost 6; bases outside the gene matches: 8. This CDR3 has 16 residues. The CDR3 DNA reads TGTGCCAGCAGTTCCCATAGCGGGAGGGGCGGAAACATTCAGTACTTC. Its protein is CASSSHSGRGGNIQYF.

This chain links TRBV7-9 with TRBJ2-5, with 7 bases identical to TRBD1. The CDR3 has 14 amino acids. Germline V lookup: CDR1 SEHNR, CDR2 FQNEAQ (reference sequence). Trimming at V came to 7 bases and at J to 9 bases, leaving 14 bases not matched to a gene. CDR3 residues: CASTEGTVLEPQYF. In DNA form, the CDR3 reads TGTGCCAGCACCGAAGGGACAGTACTCGAGCCCCAGTACTTC.

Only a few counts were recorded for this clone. The CDR3 coding sequence is TGTGCCAGCTCACAAGACAGGACTGGCACCATATATTTT. It codes for CASSQDRTGTIYF. The chain couples TRBV18 to TRBJ1-3; possibly TRBD1 for D (6 bases). The CDR3 is 13 amino acids. V was pared by 4 bases and J by 9 bases, with 13 bases between. Germline loops: CDR1 KGHSH, CDR2 LQKENI.

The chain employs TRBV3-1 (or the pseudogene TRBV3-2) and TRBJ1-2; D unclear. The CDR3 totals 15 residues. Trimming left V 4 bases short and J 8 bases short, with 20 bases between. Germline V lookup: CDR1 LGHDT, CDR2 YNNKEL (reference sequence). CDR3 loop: CASSPLPGTLGGYTF. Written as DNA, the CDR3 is TGTGCCAGCAGCCCCCTACCGGGAACCTTGGGAGGCTACACCTTC.

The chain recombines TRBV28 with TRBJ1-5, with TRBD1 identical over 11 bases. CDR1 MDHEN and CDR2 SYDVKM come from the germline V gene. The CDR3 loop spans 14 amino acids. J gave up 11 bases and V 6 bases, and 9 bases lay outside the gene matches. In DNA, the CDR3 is TGTGCCAGCAGACTTGGACAGGGGGCAGGGGCCCAGCATTTT. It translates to CASRLGQGAGAQHF.

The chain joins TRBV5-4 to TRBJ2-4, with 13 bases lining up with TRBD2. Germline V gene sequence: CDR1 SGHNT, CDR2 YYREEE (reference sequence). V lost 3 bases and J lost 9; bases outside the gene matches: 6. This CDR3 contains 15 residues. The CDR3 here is CASSSWTSGSGIQYF. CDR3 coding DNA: TGTGCCAGCAGCTCCTGGACTAGCGGGAGCGGCATTCAGTACTTC.

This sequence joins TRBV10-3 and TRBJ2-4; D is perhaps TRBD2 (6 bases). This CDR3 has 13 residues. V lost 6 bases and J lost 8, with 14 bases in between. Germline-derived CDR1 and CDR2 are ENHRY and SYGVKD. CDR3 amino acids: CAIREGFRDIQYF. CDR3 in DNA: TGTGCCATCAGGGAGGGGTTTCGGGACATTCAGTACTTC.

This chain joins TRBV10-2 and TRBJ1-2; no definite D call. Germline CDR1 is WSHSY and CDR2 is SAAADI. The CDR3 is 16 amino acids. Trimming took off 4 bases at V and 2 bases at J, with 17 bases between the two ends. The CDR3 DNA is TGCGCCAGCAGTGGCGGCTTAAACGCCAACAACTATGGCTACACCTTC. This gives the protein CASSGGLNANNYGYTF.

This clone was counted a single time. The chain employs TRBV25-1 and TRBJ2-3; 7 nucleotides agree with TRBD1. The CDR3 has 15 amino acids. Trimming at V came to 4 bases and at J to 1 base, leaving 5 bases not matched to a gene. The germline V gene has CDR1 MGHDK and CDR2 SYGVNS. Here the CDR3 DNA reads TGTGCCAGCAGTGCTTGGGACAGTCGCACAGATACGCAGTATTTT. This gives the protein CASSAWDSRTDTQYF.

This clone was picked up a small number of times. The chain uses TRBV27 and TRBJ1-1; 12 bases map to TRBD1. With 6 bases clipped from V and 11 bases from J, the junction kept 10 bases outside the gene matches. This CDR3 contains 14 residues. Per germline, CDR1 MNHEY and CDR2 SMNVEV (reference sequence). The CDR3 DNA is TGTGCCAGCAGCCCGGGACAGGGGGCAGGCCCTGCTTTCTTT. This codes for CASSPGQGAGPAFF.

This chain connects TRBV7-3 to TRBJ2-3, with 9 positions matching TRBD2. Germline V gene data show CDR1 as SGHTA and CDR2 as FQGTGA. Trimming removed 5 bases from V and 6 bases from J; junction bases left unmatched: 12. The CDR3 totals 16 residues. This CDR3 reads CASSHLGSGRSDTQYF. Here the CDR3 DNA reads TGTGCCAGCAGCCATCTGGGGAGCGGGAGGAGTGATACGCAGTATTTT.